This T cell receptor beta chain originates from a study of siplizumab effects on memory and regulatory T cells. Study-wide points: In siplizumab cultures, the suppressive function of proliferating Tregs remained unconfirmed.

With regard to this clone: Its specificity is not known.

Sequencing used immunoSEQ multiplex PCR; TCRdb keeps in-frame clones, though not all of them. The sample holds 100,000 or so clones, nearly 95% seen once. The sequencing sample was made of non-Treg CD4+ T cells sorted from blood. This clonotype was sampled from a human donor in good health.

The CDR3 bases are TGTGCCACCCGGCAGGTGCTAGAAGCTTTCTTT. Protein: CATRQVLEAFF. This chain connects TRBV6-1 to TRBJ1-1; D is ambiguous. V was trimmed by 10 bases and J by 8 bases, leaving 14 bases between them. This CDR3 is built from 11 residues. The germline gives CDR1 MNHNS, CDR2 SASEGT.